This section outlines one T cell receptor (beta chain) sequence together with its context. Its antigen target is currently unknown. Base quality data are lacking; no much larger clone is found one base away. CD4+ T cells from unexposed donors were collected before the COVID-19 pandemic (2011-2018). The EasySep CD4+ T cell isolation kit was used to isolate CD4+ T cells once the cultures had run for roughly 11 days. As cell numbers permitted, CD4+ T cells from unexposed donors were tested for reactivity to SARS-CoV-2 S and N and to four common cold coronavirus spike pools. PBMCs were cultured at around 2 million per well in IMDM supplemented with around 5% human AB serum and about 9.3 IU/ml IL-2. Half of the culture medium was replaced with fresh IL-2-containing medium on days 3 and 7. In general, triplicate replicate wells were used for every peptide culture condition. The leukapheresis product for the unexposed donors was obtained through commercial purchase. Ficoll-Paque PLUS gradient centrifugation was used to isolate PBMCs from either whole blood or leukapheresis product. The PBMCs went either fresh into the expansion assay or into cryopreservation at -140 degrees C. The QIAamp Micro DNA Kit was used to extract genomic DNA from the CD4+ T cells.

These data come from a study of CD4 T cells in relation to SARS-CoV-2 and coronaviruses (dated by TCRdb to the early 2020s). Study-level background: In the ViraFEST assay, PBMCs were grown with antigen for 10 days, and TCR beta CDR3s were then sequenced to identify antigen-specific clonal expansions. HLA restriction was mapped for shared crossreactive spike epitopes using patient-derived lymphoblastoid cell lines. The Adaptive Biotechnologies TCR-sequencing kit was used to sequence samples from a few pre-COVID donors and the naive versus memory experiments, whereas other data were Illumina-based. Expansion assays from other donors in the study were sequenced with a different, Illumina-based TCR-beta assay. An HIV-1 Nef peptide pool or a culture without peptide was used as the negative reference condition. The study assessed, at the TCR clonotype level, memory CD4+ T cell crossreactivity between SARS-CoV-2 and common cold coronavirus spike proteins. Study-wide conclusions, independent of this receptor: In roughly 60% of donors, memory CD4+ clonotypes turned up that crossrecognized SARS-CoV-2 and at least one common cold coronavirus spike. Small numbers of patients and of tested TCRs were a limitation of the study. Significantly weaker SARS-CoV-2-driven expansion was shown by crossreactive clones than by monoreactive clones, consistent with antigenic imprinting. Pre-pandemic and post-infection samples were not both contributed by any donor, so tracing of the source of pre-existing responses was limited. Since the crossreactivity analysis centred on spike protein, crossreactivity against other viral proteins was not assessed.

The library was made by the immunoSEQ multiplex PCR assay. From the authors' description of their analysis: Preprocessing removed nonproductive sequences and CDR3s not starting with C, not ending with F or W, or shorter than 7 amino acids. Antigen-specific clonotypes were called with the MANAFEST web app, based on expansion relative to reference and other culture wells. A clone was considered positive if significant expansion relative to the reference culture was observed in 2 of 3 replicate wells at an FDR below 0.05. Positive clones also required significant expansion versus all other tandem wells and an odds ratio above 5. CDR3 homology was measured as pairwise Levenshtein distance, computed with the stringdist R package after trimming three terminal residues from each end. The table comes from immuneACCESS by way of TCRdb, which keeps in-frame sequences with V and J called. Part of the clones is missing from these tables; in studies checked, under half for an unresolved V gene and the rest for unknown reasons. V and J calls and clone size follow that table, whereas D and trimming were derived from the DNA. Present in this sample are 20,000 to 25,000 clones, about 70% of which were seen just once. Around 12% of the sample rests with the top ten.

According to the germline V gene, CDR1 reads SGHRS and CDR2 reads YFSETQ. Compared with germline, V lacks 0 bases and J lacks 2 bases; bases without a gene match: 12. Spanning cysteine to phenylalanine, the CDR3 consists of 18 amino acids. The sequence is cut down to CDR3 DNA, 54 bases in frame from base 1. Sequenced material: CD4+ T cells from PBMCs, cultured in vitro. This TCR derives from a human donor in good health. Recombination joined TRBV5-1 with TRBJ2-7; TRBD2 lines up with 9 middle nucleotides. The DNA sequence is TGCGCCAGCAGCTTGGCCGGGTCTGGGGGACTAGCAACCTACGAGCAGTACTTC. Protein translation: CASSLAGSGGLATYEQYF.